The next 13 T cell receptor beta chains were all read from a single sample in a study of glioma-infiltrating T cells after dendritic cell vaccination. Profiling relied on immunoSEQ multiplex PCR, and the TCRdb table lists in-frame clones only, not all of them. The repertoire holds 55,000 to 75,000 clones, with roughly 83% as singletons. Time point noted: after dendritic cell vaccination, including at tumor progression/relapse. Material: blood, obtained after dendritic cell vaccination. Receptor source: a human donor with glioblastoma.

This clone appeared a single time. The chain has TRBV6-1 and TRBJ1-1, with a tentative D call TRBD1 (5 bases). Germline CDR1 is MNHNS and CDR2 is SASEGT. CDR3 length: 19 amino acids. Trimming removed 3 bases at V and 0 bases at J, with 23 bases between. The CDR3 bases are TGTGCCAGCAGTGAGAGAATTTGGGGGAGGGGCGAAATGAACACTGAAGCTTTCTTT. This codes for CASSERIWGRGEMNTEAFF.

V and J are TRBV4-1 and TRBJ2-7; 7 bases agree with TRBD2. The CDR3 sequence is 14 residues long. CDR1 and CDR2 from the germline V gene are MGHRA and YSYEKL. V shed 5 bases, J shed 3 bases, and the junction held 7 bases outside the gene matches. CDR3 DNA: TGCGCCAGCAGCGGGGGGGTAGGGAACTACGAGCAGTACTTC. Amino acid sequence: CASSGGVGNYEQYF.

This clone was seen once. The chain is built from TRBV5-1 and TRBJ2-3, with 7 bases that match TRBD1. V was clipped by 3 bases and J by 1 base; unmatched bases: 5. In germline, CDR1 is SGHRS, CDR2 YFSETQ. The CDR3 sequence is 15 residues long. CDR3 bases: TGCGCCAGCAGCTCTGGACAGGACCGCACAGATACGCAGTATTTT. It translates to CASSSGQDRTDTQYF.

The J gene is TRBJ2-1, the V gene TRBV19; 11 nucleotides agree with TRBD2. V gave up 4 bases and J gave up 2 bases; unmatched junction bases: 4. The germline gives CDR1 LNHDA, CDR2 SQIVND (reference sequence). The CDR3 totals 16 residues. CDR3: CASSRSSGGTYNEQFF. The CDR3 DNA reads as TGTGCCAGTAGTAGGTCTAGCGGGGGGACCTACAATGAGCAGTTCTTC.

The rearrangement joins TRBV6-5 to TRBJ2-2; D perhaps matches TRBD2 (6 bases). The CDR3 contains 14 residues. Germline V lookup: CDR1 MNHEY, CDR2 SVGAGI. Trimming cost V 5 bases and J 4 bases, with 11 bases left between them. CDR3 sequence reads: CASSQGLFTGELFF. As DNA, the CDR3 is TGTGCCAGCAGTCAGGGACTTTTCACCGGGGAGCTGTTTTTT.

The chain uses TRBV5-4 and TRBJ1-6; tentative D call: TRBD1 (6 bases). V was cut by 4 bases and J by 8 bases, with 22 bases left in between. Germline CDR1 and CDR2: SGHNT and YYREEE (reference sequence). The length of the CDR3 is 17 residues. The CDR3 region is CASSPGTPRTLDSPLHF. Here the CDR3 DNA reads TGTGCCAGCAGCCCGGGGACACCTCGAACCCTTGATTCACCCCTCCACTTT.

This chain links TRBV4-2 with TRBJ2-3, with 12 nucleotides matching TRBD2. V shed 5 bases, J shed 10 bases, and the junction held 10 bases outside the gene matches. This CDR3 comprises 15 residues. Germline assignment: CDR1 LGHNA and CDR2 YNFKEQ. The CDR3 DNA follows: TGTGCCAGCAGCTCTGCTAGCGGGGGGGGACAGTCGCAGTATTTT. As protein: CASSSASGGGQSQYF.

As regards this clone: A junction end diverges from the germline sequence, so it may reflect a read error. This chain connects TRBV7-7 to TRBJ2-5; 9 bases align to TRBD2. The CDR3 length is 18 residues. Germline CDR1 SSHAT, CDR2 FNYEAQ (reference sequence). In DNA form, the CDR3 reads TGTGCTAGCAGCTTACATACCAGCGGGGGGACGGGTTTGGAGACCCAGTACTTC. Amino acid sequence: CASSLHTSGGTGLETQYF.

The chain carries TRBV5-4 and TRBJ2-5; 10 nucleotides line up with TRBD2. The CDR3 length is 15 residues. The germline CDR1 and CDR2 sequences are SGHNT and YYREEE (reference sequence). Trimming took 4 bases from V and 5 from J; bases not matched to a gene: 8. The CDR3 bases are TGTGCCAGCAGCGCTAGCGGGGGCCTCCGGGAGACCCAGTACTTC. It translates to CASSASGGLRETQYF.

For the CDR3, the DNA is TGTGCCAGCAGCGCGGACAGAATTTTAAATTCACCCCTCCACTTT. As protein: CASSADRILNSPLHF. The chain is built from TRBV7-2 and TRBJ1-6; D might be TRBD1 (6 bases). V shed 5 bases and J shed 7 bases, with 15 bases lying between them. Germline CDR1 SGHTA, CDR2 FQGNSA. The CDR3 has 15 amino acids.

V and J are TRBV5-1 and TRBJ2-7, with D tentatively TRBD2 (6 bases). The CDR3 covers 14 residues. Germline assignment: CDR1 SGHRS and CDR2 YFSETQ. Trimming shortened V by 0 bases and J by 4 bases, and 11 bases separated the two germline ends. This CDR3 reads CASSLGGVEYEQYF. In DNA form, the CDR3 reads TGCGCCAGCAGCTTGGGGGGGGTGGAGTACGAGCAGTACTTC.

The rearrangement joins TRBV5-1 to TRBJ2-3, with TRBD2 identical over 16 bases. J was trimmed by 6 bases and V by 3 bases; bases with no gene match: 10. CDR3 length: 18 amino acids. Germline assignment: CDR1 SGHRS and CDR2 YFSETQ. Here the CDR3 reads CASSYHGTSGGASDTQYF. Written as DNA, the CDR3 is TGCGCCAGCAGCTACCACGGGACTAGCGGGGGGGCATCGGATACGCAGTATTTT.

The chain joins TRBV19 to TRBJ1-1; the D is unclear. Per germline, CDR1 LNHDA and CDR2 SQIVND (reference sequence). The CDR3 is 13 residues long. The ends were cut back, 2 bases at V and 10 bases at J, with 14 bases in the middle. This CDR3 is CASSINQAEGAFF. The CDR3 bases are TGTGCCAGTAGTATAAATCAGGCCGAGGGAGCTTTCTTT.